Included here is one T cell receptor beta chain sequence, with context. This clone was counted only a few times. Its target antigen remains unknown. No much larger clonotype is one base removed from it; base qualities were not supplied. The data stem from a study of Ad26.COV2.S vaccination and SARS-CoV-2 variants (dated by TCRdb to about 2021). For the study in its entirety: Vaccine-arm donors were drawn from COV1001, a multicentre, randomized, double-blind, placebo-controlled phase I-IIa trial of Ad26.COV2.S in healthy adults. Ad26.COV2.S was administered intramuscularly at a dose of 5x10^10 or 1x10^11 viral particles, either as one shot or as two shots given 56 days apart. The specificity and breadth of SARS-CoV-2-reactive T cell receptors after Ad26.COV2.S vaccination were assessed by TCRbeta repertoire sequencing. The TCR-sequenced set comprised approximately 32 samples: some 19 Ad26.COV2.S vaccine recipients, 5 placebo recipients and 8 SARS-CoV-2 convalescent individuals. Participants in the trial were split at random into five groups of five each, receiving low-dose or high-dose Ad26.COV2.S once or twice, or else placebo on both occasions. Investigators remained blinded to trial group allocation during experiments and outcome assessment. The paper's findings and limits, for the study overall: Vaccine and placebo recipients had comparable non-spike TCR breadth, which fits with the vaccine containing only spike. It was noted by the authors that total T cell responses may have been underestimated by the TCR breadth and depth analyses. The study lacked the statistical power to compare responses across vaccine doses or regimens. Ad26.COV2.S recipients had higher spike-specific TCR breadth than placebo recipients (P = 0.0014). After vaccination, spike-specific CD8+ and CD4+ T cell responses were reported to show substantial breadth.

Read against the paper, the sample's treatment or condition label means: 19 received Ad26.COV2.S at low or high dose, single or two shots; roughly five received placebo; per-sample allocation not given. For vaccine and placebo recipients, repertoires were sequenced using samples collected on day 63 after the first injection. In Cohort 1b, about two dozen adults aged 18-55 years were enrolled at a single site in Boston, USA, between 29 July and 7 August 2020. Ad26.COV2.S was a replication-incompetent adenovirus type 26 vector expressing a prefusion-stabilized SARS-CoV-2 spike protein from the original Wuhan strain. CDR1 SGHDT and CDR2 YYEEEE are derived from the germline V gene. Deletion took 6 bases off V and 0 bases off J, with a span of 8 bases between the germline ends. There are 13 amino acids in the CDR3, from cysteine to phenylalanine inclusive. Only CDR3 DNA remains: 39 bases, in frame from the first base.

The immunoSEQ Assay was the method used to sequence TCRbeta CDR3 regions. After extraction, genomic DNA underwent amplification by bias-controlled multiplex PCR, followed by high-throughput sequencing. Turning to the authors' computational methods: To quantify the absolute abundance of every unique TCRbeta CDR3 region, sequences were collapsed and filtered. Usable DNA was measured by amplifying reference genes present in all nucleated cells, and TCRbeta template counts were normalized to that usable DNA to estimate T cell fraction. Repertoire TCRs were annotated as SARS-CoV-2-specific when V gene, CDR3 amino acid sequence and J gene were exactly matched to a known reactive TCR set. The reference SARS-CoV-2 TCR set came from MIRA and was filtered for enrichment in COVID-19-positive ImmuneCODE repertoires, removing public or cross-reactive TCRs. Using the MIRA antigens, annotated TCRs were further analysed by specific ORF or by position within an ORF. Breadth was defined as the number of annotated unique rearrangements divided by the total number of unique productive rearrangements, and depth was defined as the summed frequency of the annotated unique rearrangements. Two-sided Wilcoxon rank-sum tests were used to compare TCR breadth between groups. TCRdb's version of the immuneACCESS table is confined to in-frame rearrangements and falls short of the full clone set. An unresolved V gene accounts for under half of the shortfall where checked; the remainder is of unknown origin. The DNA gave D and trimming, while V, J and clone size come from that table. This sample holds approximately 400,000 clones; about 85% were observed only once. The ten largest clones capture around 3.3% of the sample.

This specimen consisted of peripheral blood, obtained in a trial of Ad26.COV2.S vaccine versus placebo. The TCR originated in a person between 18 and 65 years old who received the Ad26.COV2.S COVID-19 vaccine or a placebo. The V and J segments used are TRBV5-6 and TRBJ2-3, with no confident D gene call. The nucleotide sequence is given as TGTGCCAGCAACCCATGGAGCACAGATACGCAGTATTTT. Its translation reads: CASNPWSTDTQYF.